What follows are 18 T cell receptor beta chains derived from one specimen sequenced in a study of neurological immune-mediated disorders. MiXCR was run by TCRdb on the 5' RACE reads, yielding one entry per CDR3 protein. The sample shows 70,000 to 95,000 distinct CDR3 sequences, under 15% of them seen only once. Time point here: longitudinal time-point 2. Specimen: PBMCs. The receptors originated from a female donor with HTLV-1-associated myelopathy (HAM/TSP).

This clonotype was counted many times. The chain carries TRBV27 and TRBJ2-7; D gene uncertain. The CDR3 spans 14 residues. CDR1 MNHEY and CDR2 SMNVEV come from the germline V gene (reference sequence). Deletions cut 5 bases from V and 1 base from J, with 12 bases between. CDR3 nucleotides: TGTGCCAGCAGTGCATCGCTTCCTTCCTACGAGCAGTACTTC. It yields the protein CASSASLPSYEQYF.

This clonotype was seen ten or more times. The chain uses TRBV12-3 or TRBV12-4 and TRBJ2-5; D gene ambiguous. The germline V and J ends were trimmed by 4 bases and 1 base, with 7 bases remaining between them. The CDR3 covers 13 residues. CDR3 sequence: CASSYYSQETQYF. CDR3 nucleotides: TGTGCCAGCAGTTACTACAGCCAAGAGACCCAGTACTTC.

This clonotype has only a few counts. V gene TRBV6-1 combines with J gene TRBJ2-1; 8 nucleotides match TRBD2. The CDR3 totals 16 residues. Germline V lookup: CDR1 MNHNS, CDR2 SASEGT. J gave up 4 bases and V 2 bases, and 7 bases lay outside the gene matches. For the CDR3, the DNA is TGTGCCAGCAGTGAAAGATCTAGCGGGTTATACAATGAGCAGTTCTTC. Amino acid sequence: CASSERSSGLYNEQFF.

This clonotype was seen ten or more times. The rearrangement joins TRBV7-2 to TRBJ2-7; 9 bases are a match to TRBD2. The germline V gene has CDR1 SGHTA and CDR2 FQGNSA. This CDR3 has 14 residues. J was trimmed by 2 bases and V by 4 bases; bases with no gene match: 3. The CDR3: CASSSIAGAYEQYF. The CDR3 nucleotides are TGTGCCAGCAGCTCAATAGCGGGGGCCTACGAGCAGTACTTC.

This clonotype appeared many times. This chain connects TRBV14 to TRBJ2-7; D gene unclear. Trimming shortened V by 0 bases and J by 5 bases, and 8 bases separated the two germline ends. Germline V lookup: CDR1 SGHDN, CDR2 FVKESK. This CDR3 region has 13 residues. The CDR3 region has the DNA TGTGCCAGCAGCCAAGATTCCTGGGACGAGCAGTACTTC. It specifies CASSQDSWDEQYF.

This clonotype was found many times. The chain has TRBV5-1 and TRBJ1-2; the match to TRBD1 covers 9 bases. This CDR3 comprises 14 residues. Germline assignment: CDR1 SGHRS and CDR2 YFSETQ. Germline trimming cut 2 bases from V and 7 bases from J; bases unmatched to any gene: 6. The DNA for the CDR3 is TGCGCCAGCAGCTTTACAGGGGGCGGCGGTGGCTACACCTTC. Translating gives CASSFTGGGGGYTF.

This clonotype was counted ten times or more. This sequence joins TRBV29-1 and TRBJ2-4; the D gene could be TRBD1 or TRBD2 (5 bases each). V was shortened by 7 bases and J by 0 bases, with 7 bases between the two germline ends. The CDR3 contains 12 residues. CDR1 SQVTM and CDR2 ANQGSEA come from the germline V gene. The CDR3: CSGGIAKNIQYF. The CDR3 DNA is TGCAGCGGGGGGATAGCCAAAAACATTCAGTACTTC. Full variable domain (missing parts from reference TRBV29-1 and TRBJ2-4): SAVISQKPSRDICQRGTSLTIQCQVDSQVTMMFWYRQQPGQSLTLIATANQGSEATYESGFVIDKFPISRPNLTFSTLTVSNMSPEDSSIYLCSGGIAKNIQYFGAGTRLSVL.

This clonotype was seen ten or more times. V and J are TRBV5-1 and TRBJ1-5; TRBD1 matches 8 bases. CDR1 SGHRS and CDR2 YFSETQ come from the germline V gene. V shed 0 bases and J 7 bases; nucleotides not matched to a gene: 3. The CDR3 loop spans 14 amino acids. The CDR3 loop is CASSLGTGNQPQHF. In DNA form, the CDR3 reads TGCGCCAGCAGCTTGGGGACAGGGAACCAGCCCCAGCATTTT.

This clonotype has ten or more counts. The V call is TRBV7-9, the J call TRBJ2-7; possibly TRBD1 for D (6 bases). Trimming took 1 base from V and 6 from J, leaving 7 bases between them. CDR3 length: 12 residues. The germline gives CDR1 SEHNR, CDR2 FQNEAQ (reference sequence). The CDR3 region has the DNA TGTGCCAGCAGCTTAGAAGGGGGCGAGCAGTACTTC. This gives the protein CASSLEGGEQYF.

The sample holds many counts of this clonotype. The J gene is TRBJ2-5, the V gene TRBV5-1; the D gene could be TRBD1 or TRBD2 (5 bases each). Trimming shortened V by 0 bases and J by 3 bases, and 12 bases separated the two germline ends. Looked up from germline, CDR1 is SGHRS and CDR2 is YFSETQ. The CDR3 contains 15 residues. The CDR3 nucleotides read TGCGCCAGCAGCTTGGGCCAGGGAGTGGAAGAGACCCAGTACTTC. Translation gives CASSLGQGVEETQYF. Complete variable domain (other parts from reference TRBV5-1 and TRBJ2-5): KAGVTQTPRYLIKTRGQQVTLSCSPISGHRSVSWYQQTPGQGLQFLFEYFSETQRNKGNFPGRFSGRQFSNSRSEMNVSTLELGDSALYLCASSLGQGVEETQYFGPGTRLLVL.

The chain employs TRBV3-1 and TRBJ2-2; D gene unclear. The V gene lost 2 bases and the J gene lost 7 bases, with 5 bases spanning the gap. This CDR3 is built from 12 residues. CDR1 and CDR2 from the germline V gene are LGHDT and YNNKEL (reference sequence). The chain's CDR3 is CASSQSYGELFF. Here the CDR3 DNA reads TGTGCCAGCAGCCAATCATACGGGGAGCTGTTTTTT.

There are many counts of this clonotype. The chain couples TRBV5-5 to TRBJ2-2; maybe TRBD1 (5 bases). CDR3 length equals 17 residues. Looked up from germline, CDR1 is SGHKS and CDR2 is YYEKEE (reference sequence). The V gene lost 5 bases and the J gene lost 3 bases, with 20 bases spanning the gap. Written as DNA, the CDR3 is TGTGCCAGCAGTTCACGCCCGACAGACGGTCACACCGGGGAGCTGTTTTTT. It is translated as CASSSRPTDGHTGELFF.

This clonotype was observed many times. The CDR3 sequence is CASSSGGSGANVLTF. In DNA form, the CDR3 reads TGCGCCAGCAGCTCGGGGGGCTCTGGGGCCAACGTCCTGACTTTC. This chain connects TRBV5-1 to TRBJ2-6, with 7 nucleotides matching TRBD2. The ends lost 3 bases at V and 0 bases at J; junction bases unmatched: 0. Germline assignment: CDR1 SGHRS and CDR2 YFSETQ. The CDR3 consists of 15 residues.

The genes are TRBV4-2 and TRBJ1-2; D call uncertain. This CDR3 is built from 15 residues. V lost 4 bases, J lost 3 bases, and 15 bases lay in between. The germline gives CDR1 LGHNA, CDR2 YNFKEQ. The CDR3, as DNA: TGTGCCAGCAGCCTCCGGTTAAAGAATGACTATGGCTACACCTTC. Its protein product is CASSLRLKNDYGYTF.

This clonotype was seen many times. The V gene is TRBV21-1, the J gene TRBJ2-7; the listed D gene, TRBD1, was not tested against the DNA. TRBV21-1 is designated a pseudogene. This CDR3 is 17 amino acids long. This CDR3 reads CASSNRRTGRSSYEQYF. The CDR3 DNA reads TGTGCCAGCAGCAACAGACGGACAGGTCGGAGCTCCTACGAGCAGTACTTC.

The chain joins TRBV7-2 to TRBJ2-5; D gene unclear. The V end lost 2 bases, the J end lost 7 bases, and 14 bases lay between the germline ends. This CDR3 has 14 residues. Looked up from germline, CDR1 is SGHTA and CDR2 is FQGNSA. The CDR3 sequence is CASSLLERSGTQYF. In DNA, the CDR3 is TGTGCCAGCAGCTTATTGGAGAGGTCCGGGACCCAGTACTTC. Complete variable domain (other parts from reference TRBV7-2 and TRBJ2-5): GAGVSQSPSNKVTEKGKDVELRCDPISGHTALYWYRQSLGQGLEFLIYFQGNSAPDKSGLPSDRFSAERTGGSVSTLTIQRTQQEDSAVYLCASSLLERSGTQYFGPGTRLLVL.

At least ten counts were recorded for this clonotype. This rearrangement joins TRBV14 to TRBJ1-2, with D possibly matching TRBD1 (5 bases). Germline lookup yields CDR1 SGHDN and CDR2 FVKESK. The CDR3 extends over 13 amino acids. V lost 1 base and J 8 bases, leaving 11 bases between the germline ends. The CDR3 region has the DNA TGTGCCAGCAGCCAAGCCCCTGGACACGGCTACACCTTC. Translation: CASSQAPGHGYTF.

In its sample, this clonotype was seen many times. The chain links TRBV20-1 to TRBJ2-5; D ambiguous. The germline gives CDR1 DFQATT, CDR2 SNEGSKA (reference sequence). V lost 4 bases and J 3 bases, leaving 9 bases between the germline ends. This CDR3 has 12 amino acids. The CDR3 protein is CSATGYEETQYF. CDR3 nucleotide sequence: TGCAGTGCTACCGGGTACGAAGAGACCCAGTACTTC.